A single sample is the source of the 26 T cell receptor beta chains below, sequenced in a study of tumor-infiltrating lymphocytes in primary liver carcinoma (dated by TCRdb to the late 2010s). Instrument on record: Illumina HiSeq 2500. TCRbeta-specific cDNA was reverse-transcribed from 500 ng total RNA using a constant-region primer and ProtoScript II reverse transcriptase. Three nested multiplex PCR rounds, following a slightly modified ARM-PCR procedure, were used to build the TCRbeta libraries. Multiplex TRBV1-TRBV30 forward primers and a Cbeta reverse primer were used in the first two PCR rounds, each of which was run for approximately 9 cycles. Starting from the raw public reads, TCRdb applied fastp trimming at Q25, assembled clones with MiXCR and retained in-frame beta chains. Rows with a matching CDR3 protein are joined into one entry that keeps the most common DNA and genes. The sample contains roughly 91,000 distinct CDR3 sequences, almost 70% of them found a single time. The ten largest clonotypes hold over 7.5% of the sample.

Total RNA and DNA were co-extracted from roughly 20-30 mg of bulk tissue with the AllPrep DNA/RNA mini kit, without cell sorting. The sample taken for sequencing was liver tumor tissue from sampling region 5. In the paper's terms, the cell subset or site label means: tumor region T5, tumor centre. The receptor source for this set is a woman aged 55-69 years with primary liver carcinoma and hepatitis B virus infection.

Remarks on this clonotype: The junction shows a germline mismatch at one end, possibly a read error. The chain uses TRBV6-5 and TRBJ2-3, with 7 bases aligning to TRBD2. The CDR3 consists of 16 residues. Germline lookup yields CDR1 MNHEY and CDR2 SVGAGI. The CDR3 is CAGSYLAGRGPDTQYF. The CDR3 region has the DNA TGTGCCGGCAGTTACTTAGCGGGTAGAGGACCAGATACGCAGTATTTT.

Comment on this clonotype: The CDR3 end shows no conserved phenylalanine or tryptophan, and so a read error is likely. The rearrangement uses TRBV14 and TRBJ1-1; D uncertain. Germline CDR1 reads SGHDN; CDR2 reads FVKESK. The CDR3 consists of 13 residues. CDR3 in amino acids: CANSQVGVALAFY. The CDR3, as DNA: TGTGCCAACAGCCAAGTGGGAGTAGCGTTAGCTTTCTAT.

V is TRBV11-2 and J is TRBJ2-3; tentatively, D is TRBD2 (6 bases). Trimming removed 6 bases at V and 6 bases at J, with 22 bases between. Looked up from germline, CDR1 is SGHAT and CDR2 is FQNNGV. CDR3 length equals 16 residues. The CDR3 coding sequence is TGTGCCAGCAGAGGTGGGCTTAGTGGGAGGCGGGATACGCAGTATTTT. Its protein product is CASRGGLSGRRDTQYF.

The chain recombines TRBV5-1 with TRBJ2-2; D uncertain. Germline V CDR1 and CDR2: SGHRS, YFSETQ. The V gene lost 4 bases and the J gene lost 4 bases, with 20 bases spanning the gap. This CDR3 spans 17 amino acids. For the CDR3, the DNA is TGCGCCAGCAGCGCACAACTGTCGGAAGCAGGCACCGGGGAGCTGTTTTTT. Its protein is CASSAQLSEAGTGELFF.

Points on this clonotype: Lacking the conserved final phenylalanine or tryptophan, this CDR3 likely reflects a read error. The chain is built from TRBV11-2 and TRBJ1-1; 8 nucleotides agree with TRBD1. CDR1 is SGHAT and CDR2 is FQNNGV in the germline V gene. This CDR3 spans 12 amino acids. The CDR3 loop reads CASSRQGIEAFL. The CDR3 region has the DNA TGCGCCAGCAGCAGACAGGGGATTGAAGCTTTCCTT.

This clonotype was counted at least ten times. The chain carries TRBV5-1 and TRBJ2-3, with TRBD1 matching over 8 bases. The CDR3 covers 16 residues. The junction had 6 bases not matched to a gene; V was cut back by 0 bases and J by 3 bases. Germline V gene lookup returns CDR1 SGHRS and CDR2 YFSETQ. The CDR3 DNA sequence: TGCGCCAGCAGCTTGGCCGTTGACAGGGGTACAGATACGCAGTATTTT. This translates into CASSLAVDRGTDTQYF.

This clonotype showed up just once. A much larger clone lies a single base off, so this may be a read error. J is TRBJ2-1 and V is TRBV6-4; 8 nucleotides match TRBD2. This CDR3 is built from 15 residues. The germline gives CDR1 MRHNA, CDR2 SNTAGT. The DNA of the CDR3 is TGTGCCAGCAGTGATAGGGTAGCGGGAAACAAAGAGCAGTTCTTC. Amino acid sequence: CASSDRVAGNKEQFF.

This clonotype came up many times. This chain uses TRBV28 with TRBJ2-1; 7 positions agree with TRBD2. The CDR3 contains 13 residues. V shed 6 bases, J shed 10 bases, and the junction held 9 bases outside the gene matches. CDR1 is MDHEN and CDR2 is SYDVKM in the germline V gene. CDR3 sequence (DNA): TGTGCCAGCAGGGGGGGAGGGACCCGCGAGCAGTTCTTC. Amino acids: CASRGGGTREQFF.

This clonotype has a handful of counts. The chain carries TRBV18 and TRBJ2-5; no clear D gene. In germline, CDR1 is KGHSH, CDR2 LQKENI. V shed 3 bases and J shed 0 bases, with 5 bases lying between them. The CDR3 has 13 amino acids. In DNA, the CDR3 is TGTGCCAGCTCACCGGGTCACCAAGAGACCCAGTACTTC. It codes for CASSPGHQETQYF.

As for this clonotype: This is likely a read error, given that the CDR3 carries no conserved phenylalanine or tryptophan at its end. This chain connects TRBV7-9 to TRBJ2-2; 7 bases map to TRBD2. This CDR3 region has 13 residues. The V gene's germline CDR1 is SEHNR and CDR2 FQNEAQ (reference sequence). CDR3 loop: CASSLIAGGELFL. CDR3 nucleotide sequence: TGTGCCAGTAGCTTGATAGCGGGCGGGGAGCTGTTTCTT.

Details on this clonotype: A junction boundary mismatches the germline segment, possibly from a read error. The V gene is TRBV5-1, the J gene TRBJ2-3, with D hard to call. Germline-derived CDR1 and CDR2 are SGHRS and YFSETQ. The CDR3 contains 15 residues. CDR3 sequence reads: CASSLGSVTTDTQYF. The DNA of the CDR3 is TGCGCAAGCAGCTTGGGCTCAGTGACTACAGATACGCAGTATTTT.

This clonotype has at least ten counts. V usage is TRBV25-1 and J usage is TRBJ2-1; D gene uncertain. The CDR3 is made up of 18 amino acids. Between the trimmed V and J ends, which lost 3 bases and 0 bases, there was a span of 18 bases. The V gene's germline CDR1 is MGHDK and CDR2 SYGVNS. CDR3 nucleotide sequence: TGTGCCAGCAGTGAGCCGACCGTGTTCGGCGGCTCCTACAATGAGCAGTTCTTC. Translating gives CASSEPTVFGGSYNEQFF.

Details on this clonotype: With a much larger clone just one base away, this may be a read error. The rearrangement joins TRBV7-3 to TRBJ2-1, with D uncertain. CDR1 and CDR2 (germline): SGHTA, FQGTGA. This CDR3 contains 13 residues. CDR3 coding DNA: TGTGGCAGCAGCTTATCACTATACAATGAGCAGTTCTTC. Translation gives CGSSLSLYNEQFF.

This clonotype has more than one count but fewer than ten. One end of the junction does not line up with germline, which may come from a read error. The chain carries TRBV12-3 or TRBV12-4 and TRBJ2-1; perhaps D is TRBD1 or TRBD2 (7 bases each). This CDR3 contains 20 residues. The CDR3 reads CASSPPPRQGGRSSYNERLF. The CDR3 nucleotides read TGTGCCAGCAGCCCTCCCCCGAGACAGGGAGGGCGAAGCTCCTACAATGAGCGGCTCTTC.

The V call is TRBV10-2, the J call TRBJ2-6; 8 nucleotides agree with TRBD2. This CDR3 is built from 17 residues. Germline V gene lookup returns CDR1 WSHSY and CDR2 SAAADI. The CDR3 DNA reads TGCATCACTGAGGGACTAGTGGGGTTCTCTGGGGCCAACGTCCTGACTTTC. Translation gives CITEGLVGFSGANVLTF.

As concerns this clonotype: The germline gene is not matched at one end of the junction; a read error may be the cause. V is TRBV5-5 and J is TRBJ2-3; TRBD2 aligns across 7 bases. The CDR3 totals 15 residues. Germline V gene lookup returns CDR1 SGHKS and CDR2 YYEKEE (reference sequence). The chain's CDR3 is CASSSCGSRVDTLYF. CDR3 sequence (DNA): TGTGCCAGCAGCTCATGCGGGAGTAGGGTAGATACGCTGTATTTT. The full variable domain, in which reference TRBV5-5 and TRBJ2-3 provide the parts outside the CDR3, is DAGVTQSPTHLIKTRGQQVTLRCSPISGHKSVSWYQQVLGQGPQFIFQYYEKEERGRGNFPDRFSARQFPNYSSELNVNALLLGDSALYLCASSSCGSRVDTLYFGPGTRLTVL.

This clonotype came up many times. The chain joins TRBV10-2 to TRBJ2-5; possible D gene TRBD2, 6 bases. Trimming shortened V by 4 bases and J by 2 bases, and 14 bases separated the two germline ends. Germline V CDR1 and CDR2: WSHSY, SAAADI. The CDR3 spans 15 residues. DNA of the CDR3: TGCGCCAGCAGTGGGAGGGAGAACCTACAAGAGACCCAGTACTTC. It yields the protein CASSGRENLQETQYF.

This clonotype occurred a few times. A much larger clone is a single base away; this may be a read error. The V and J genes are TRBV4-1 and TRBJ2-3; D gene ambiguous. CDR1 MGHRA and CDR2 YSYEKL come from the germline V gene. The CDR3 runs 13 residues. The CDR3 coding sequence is TGCACCAGCAGCGCCCAGAGTACAGATACGCAGTATTTT. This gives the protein CTSSAQSTDTQYF.

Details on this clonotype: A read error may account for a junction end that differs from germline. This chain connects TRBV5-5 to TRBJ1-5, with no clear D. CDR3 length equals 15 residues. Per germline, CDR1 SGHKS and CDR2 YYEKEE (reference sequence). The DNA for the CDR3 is TGTGCTAGCAGCTTGGTCTTGGGTGGCAATCAGCCCCAGCAATTT. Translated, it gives CASSLVLGGNQPQQF.

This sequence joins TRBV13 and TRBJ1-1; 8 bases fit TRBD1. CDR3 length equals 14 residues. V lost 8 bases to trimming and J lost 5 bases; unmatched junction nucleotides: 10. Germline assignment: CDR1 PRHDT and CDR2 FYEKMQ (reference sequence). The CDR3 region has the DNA TGTGCCAGCGGCTCCCGACAGGGGAGTACTGAAGCTTTCTTT. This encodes CASGSRQGSTEAFF. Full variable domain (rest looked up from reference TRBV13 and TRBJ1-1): AAGVIQSPRHLIKEKRETATLKCYPIPRHDTVYWYQQGPGQDPQFLISFYEKMQSDKGSIPDRFSAQQFSDYHSELNMSSLELGDSALYFCASGSRQGSTEAFFGQGTRLTVV.

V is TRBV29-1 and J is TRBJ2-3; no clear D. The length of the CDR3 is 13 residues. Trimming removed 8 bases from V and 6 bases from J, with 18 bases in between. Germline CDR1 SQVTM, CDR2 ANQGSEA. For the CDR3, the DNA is TGCAGCATTGGGCGGATTGACACTGATACGCAGTATTTT. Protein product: CSIGRIDTDTQYF.

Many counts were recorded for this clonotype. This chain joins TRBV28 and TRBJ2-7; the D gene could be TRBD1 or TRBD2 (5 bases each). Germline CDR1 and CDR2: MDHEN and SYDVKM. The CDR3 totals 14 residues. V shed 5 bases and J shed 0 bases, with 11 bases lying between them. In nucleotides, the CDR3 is TGTGCCAGCAGTACGGGACGGCGCTCCTACGAGCAGTACTTC. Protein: CASSTGRRSYEQYF.

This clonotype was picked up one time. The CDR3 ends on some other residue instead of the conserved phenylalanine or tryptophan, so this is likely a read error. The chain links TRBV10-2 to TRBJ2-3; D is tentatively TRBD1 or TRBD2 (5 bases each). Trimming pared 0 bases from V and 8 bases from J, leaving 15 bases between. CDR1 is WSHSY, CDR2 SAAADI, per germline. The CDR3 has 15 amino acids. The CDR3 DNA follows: TGCGCCAGCAGTGAGTCGGACTTTGGGGGTTTTACGCAGTATCCT. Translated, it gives CASSESDFGGFTQYP.

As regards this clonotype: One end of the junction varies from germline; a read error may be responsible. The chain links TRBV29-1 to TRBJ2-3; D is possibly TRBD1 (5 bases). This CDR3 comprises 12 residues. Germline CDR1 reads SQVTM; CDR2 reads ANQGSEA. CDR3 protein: CSVERGADTHYF. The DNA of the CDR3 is TGCAGCGTCGAAAGGGGCGCAGATACGCATTATTTT.

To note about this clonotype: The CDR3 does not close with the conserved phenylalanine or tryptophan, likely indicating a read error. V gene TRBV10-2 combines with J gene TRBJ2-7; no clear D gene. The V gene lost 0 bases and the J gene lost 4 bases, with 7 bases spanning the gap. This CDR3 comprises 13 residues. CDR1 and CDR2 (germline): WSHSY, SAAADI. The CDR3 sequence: CASSESGCYEQYL. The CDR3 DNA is TGCGCCAGCAGTGAGTCGGGGTGTTACGAGCAGTACCTC.

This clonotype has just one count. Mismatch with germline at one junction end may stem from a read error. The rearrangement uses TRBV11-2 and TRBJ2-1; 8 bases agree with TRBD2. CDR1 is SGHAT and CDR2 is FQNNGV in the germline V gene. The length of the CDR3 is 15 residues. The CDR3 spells CTNSLGGLDYNGQFF. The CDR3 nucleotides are TGTACCAACAGCTTAGGGGGACTAGACTACAATGGGCAGTTCTTC. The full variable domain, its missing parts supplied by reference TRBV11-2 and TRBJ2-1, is EAGVAQSPRYKIIEKRQSVAFWCNPISGHATLYWYQQILGQGPKLLIQFQNNGVVDDSQLPKDRFSAERLKGVDSTLKIQPAKLEDSAVYLCTNSLGGLDYNGQFFGPGTRLTVL.